These 28 T cell receptor beta chains were sequenced from one sample in a study of T-cell memory formation after mild COVID-19. MiXCR, run by TCRdb on the 5' RACE reads, gives a single entry per CDR3 protein. The table lists hundreds of thousands of distinct CDR3 sequences, about a quarter of them singletons. Sequenced material: PBMCs or a T cell subset sorted from them (not recorded which). Every receptor here comes from an adult woman who had mild COVID-19 (a few samples of this study predate the infection). Cell type and time point are not known.

This chain links TRBV7-9 with TRBJ1-1; D is unresolved. Germline V lookup: CDR1 SEHNR, CDR2 FQNEAQ (reference sequence). This CDR3 is built from 13 residues. Trimming shortened V by 6 bases and J by 2 bases, and 10 bases separated the two germline ends. CDR3 nucleotides: TGTGCCAGCAGGGCACTTAGTAACACTGAAGCTTTCTTT. It is translated as CASRALSNTEAFF. Drawing the rest from reference TRBV7-9 and TRBJ1-1, the complete variable domain is DTGVSQNPRHKITKRGQNVTFRCDPISEHNRLYWYRQTLGQGPEFLTYFQNEAQLEKSRLLSDRFSAERPKGSFSTLEIQRTEQGDSAMYLCASRALSNTEAFFGQGTRLTVV.

V usage is TRBV28 and J usage is TRBJ2-7; D is ambiguous. With 8 bases removed from V and 3 bases from J, the gap between germline ends came to 11 bases. CDR3 length: 12 residues. CDR1 is MDHEN, CDR2 SYDVKM, per germline. The CDR3 DNA reads TGTGCCAGCCTGGGTCTCAACTACGAGCAGTACTTC. This translates into CASLGLNYEQYF.

This clonotype has a handful of counts. This chain uses TRBV6-1 with TRBJ2-3, with 7 nucleotides matching TRBD1. The CDR3 runs 18 residues. V trimming: 1 base; J trimming: 0 bases; junction bases outside the gene matches: 10. CDR1 MNHNS and CDR2 SASEGT come from the germline V gene. CDR3 coding DNA: TGTGCCAGCAGTGAAGTGCGCAGGGGGATTTATAGCACAGATACGCAGTATTTT. It yields the protein CASSEVRRGIYSTDTQYF.

The sample holds a few counts of this clonotype. The V call is TRBV7-2, the J call TRBJ2-3; D is ambiguous. The CDR3 consists of 14 residues. With 1 base removed from V and 8 bases from J, the gap between germline ends came to 13 bases. Germline V lookup: CDR1 SGHTA, CDR2 FQGNSA. DNA of the CDR3: TGTGCCAGCAGCTTAGACCTAACCCGGGCTACGCAGTATTTT. Translation gives CASSLDLTRATQYF.

This chain links TRBV7-3 with TRBJ2-1, with D possibly matching TRBD1 (5 bases). The CDR3 sequence is 17 residues long. In germline, CDR1 is SGHTA, CDR2 FQGTGA. V lost 1 base and J lost 0, with 13 bases in between. CDR3 sequence (DNA): TGTGCCAGCAGCTTAATTGGGGCGCCTAGCTCCTACAATGAGCAGTTCTTC. Its protein is CASSLIGAPSSYNEQFF.

The chain has TRBV7-2 and TRBJ1-1; D uncertain. Per germline, CDR1 SGHTA and CDR2 FQGNSA. The CDR3 totals 16 residues. V lost 5 bases, J lost 5 bases, and 21 bases lay in between. CDR3 loop: CASSPRSSPGGTEAFF. The DNA of the CDR3 is TGTGCCAGCAGCCCTAGGTCTAGCCCTGGAGGGACTGAAGCTTTCTTT.

In DNA, the CDR3 is TGCGCCAGCAGCTTGGCGTGGGACAGAAATGAAAAACTGTTTTTT. Translated, it gives CASSLAWDRNEKLFF. This chain uses TRBV5-1 with TRBJ1-4; 7 bases align to TRBD1. V lost 0 bases, J lost 5 bases, and 4 bases stayed unmatched. Germline V CDR1 and CDR2: SGHRS, YFSETQ. The CDR3 is made up of 15 amino acids.

The CDR3 loop reads CASSNYYGYTF. The CDR3 DNA reads TGTGCCAGCAGTAATTACTATGGCTACACCTTC. The chain uses TRBV6-2 or TRBV6-3 and TRBJ1-2, with D hard to call. The CDR3 contains 11 residues. V lost 5 bases to trimming and J lost 3 bases, with 4 bases between them. Looked up from germline, CDR1 is MNHEY and CDR2 is SVGEGT.

This clonotype was seen a handful of times. V gene TRBV7-9 combines with J gene TRBJ2-3; 8 positions match TRBD2. CDR1 is SEHNR, CDR2 FQNEAQ, per germline (reference sequence). This CDR3 is built from 16 residues. The V segment lost 6 bases and the J segment 2 bases; nucleotides outside the gene matches: 10. The CDR3 nucleotides are TGTGCCAGCAGTACATCGGGGGGGCCCTCCACAGATACGCAGTATTTT. It specifies CASSTSGGPSTDTQYF. The whole variable domain, filled in from reference TRBV7-9 and TRBJ2-3, reads DTGVSQNPRHKITKRGQNVTFRCDPISEHNRLYWYRQTLGQGPEFLTYFQNEAQLEKSRLLSDRFSAERPKGSFSTLEIQRTEQGDSAMYLCASSTSGGPSTDTQYFGPGTRLTVL.

The CDR3 here is CASSYGEEGATDTQYF. DNA for the CDR3: TGTGCCAGCAGTTACGGGGAGGAGGGGGCCACAGATACGCAGTATTTT. The chain joins TRBV6-2 or TRBV6-3 to TRBJ2-3; weak D call: TRBD1 (7 bases). Between the trimmed V and J ends, which lost 2 bases and 2 bases, there was a span of 14 bases. The CDR3 runs 16 residues. Germline V gene sequence: CDR1 MNHEY, CDR2 SVGEGT.

The genes are TRBV6-5 and TRBJ1-5; 11 bases line up with TRBD1. The CDR3 runs to 14 residues. Germline loops: CDR1 MNHEY, CDR2 SVGAGI. Unmatched junction bases numbered 5, after V lost 6 bases and J lost 7 bases. The CDR3 DNA sequence: TGTGCCAGCAGCCTCGGACAGGGGGCCCAGCCCCAGCATTTT. Translating gives CASSLGQGAQPQHF.

This clonotype was seen more than once but under ten times. The chain is built from TRBV18 and TRBJ1-5; 9 bases fit TRBD1. CDR3 length: 16 residues. Germline V gene lookup returns CDR1 KGHSH and CDR2 LQKENI. Losses at the gene ends were 3 bases for V and 5 bases for J; bases not matched to a gene: 8. Written as DNA, the CDR3 is TGTGCCAGCTCACCTCGGACAGGGGCGGTGGATCAGCCCCAGCATTTT. Protein sequence: CASSPRTGAVDQPQHF.

The rearrangement uses TRBV10-3 and TRBJ2-6; no clear D gene. Trimming shortened V by 6 bases and J by 0 bases, and 9 bases separated the two germline ends. Germline CDR1 reads ENHRY; CDR2 reads SYGVKD. The CDR3 length is 15 residues. The DNA of the CDR3 is TGTGCCATCAGGGACGGAGACTCTGGGGCCAACGTCCTGACTTTC. Protein product: CAIRDGDSGANVLTF.

The rearrangement links TRBV7-3 to TRBJ2-7, with 7 bases fitting TRBD2. The CDR3 covers 14 residues. Per the germline V gene, CDR1 is SGHTA and CDR2 is FQGTGA. V gave up 5 bases and J gave up 3 bases; unmatched junction bases: 7. The CDR3: CASSLAGDVYEQYF. Here the CDR3 DNA reads TGTGCCAGCAGCCTGGCGGGGGACGTCTACGAGCAGTACTTC.

This clonotype came up a few times. This CDR3 is CSVGLSMVNEQFF. As DNA, the CDR3 is TGCAGCGTTGGTCTCTCAATGGTCAATGAGCAGTTCTTC. The chain recombines TRBV29-1 with TRBJ2-1; D ambiguous. This CDR3 has 13 residues. Germline V CDR1 and CDR2: SQVTM, ANQGSEA. Trimming left V 4 bases short and J 6 bases short, with 13 bases between.

This clonotype was picked up a small number of times. The V and J genes are TRBV9 and TRBJ1-2; no firm D call. The germline V gene encodes CDR1 SGDLS and CDR2 YYNGEE. The CDR3 length is 16 residues. Trimming removed 0 bases from V and 0 bases from J, with 12 bases in between. The DNA of the CDR3 is TGTGCCAGCAGCGTAGGGCAGACCTTAGCTAACTATGGCTACACCTTC. Its translation is CASSVGQTLANYGYTF.

This clonotype was picked up a small number of times. The V gene is TRBV6-5, the J gene TRBJ2-7, with D perhaps TRBD2 (7 bases). This CDR3 has 16 amino acids. Germline lookup yields CDR1 MNHEY and CDR2 SVGAGI. V was shortened by 5 bases and J by 5 bases, with 22 bases between the two germline ends. The CDR3 here is CASSPMGEGGIDEQYF. The CDR3, as DNA: TGTGCCAGCAGTCCGATGGGCGAGGGGGGGATCGACGAGCAGTACTTC.

This clonotype has only a few counts. The rearrangement links TRBV9 to TRBJ2-5; D uncertain. The V gene's germline CDR1 is SGDLS and CDR2 YYNGEE. The CDR3 is 14 amino acids. V dropped 1 base and J dropped 4 bases, with 11 bases sitting between them. CDR3 protein: CASSVLSFGETQYF. CDR3 nucleotide sequence: TGTGCCAGCAGCGTATTAAGTTTCGGAGAGACCCAGTACTTC.

The chain links TRBV2 to TRBJ1-6; perhaps TRBD1 as D (6 bases). V was clipped by 3 bases and J by 15 bases, with 12 bases between them. The CDR3 has 12 residues. Germline V gives CDR1 SNHLY, CDR2 FYNNEI. This CDR3 reads CASSDQRGLLHF. CDR3 nucleotide sequence: TGTGCCAGCAGTGATCAACGGGGGCTCCTCCACTTT.

V and J are TRBV3-1 and TRBJ2-7, with 8 bases aligning to TRBD1. CDR1 LGHDT and CDR2 YNNKEL come from the germline V gene (reference sequence). V shed 6 bases, J shed 3 bases, and the junction held 10 bases outside the gene matches. The CDR3 spans 15 residues. The CDR3 here is CASSTTGDLLYEQYF. In DNA, the CDR3 is TGTGCCAGCAGTACGACAGGGGATCTCCTCTACGAGCAGTACTTC.

This clonotype appeared a few times. The rearrangement joins TRBV5-1 to TRBJ2-1; the D gene is possibly TRBD1 (6 bases). The V end was cut by 4 bases, the J end by 5 bases, with 10 bases between. This CDR3 is 13 amino acids long. Germline CDR1 and CDR2: SGHRS and YFSETQ. CDR3 DNA sequence: TGCGCCAGCAGCCACCGGACAGACAATGAGCAGTTCTTC. The encoded protein is CASSHRTDNEQFF.

J is TRBJ1-2 and V is TRBV6-5; 9 nucleotides line up with TRBD1. The CDR3 totals 16 residues. The ends lost 0 bases at V and 3 bases at J; junction bases unmatched: 5. Germline-derived CDR1 and CDR2 are MNHEY and SVGAGI. CDR3 region: CASSYSYTGGDYGYTF. CDR3 nucleotides: TGTGCCAGCAGTTACTCCTACACAGGGGGCGACTATGGCTACACCTTC.

This clonotype was counted between two and nine times. CDR3 residues: CASTRDRQETQYF. In nucleotides, the CDR3 is TGTGCCAGCACCAGGGATCGGCAAGAGACCCAGTACTTC. V is TRBV7-2 and J is TRBJ2-5; D is possibly TRBD1 (5 bases). From germline, CDR1 is SGHTA and CDR2 FQGNSA. The length of the CDR3 is 13 residues. V lost 7 bases and J lost 2, with 11 bases in between.

Here the CDR3 reads CASSFPRTPGTSGRRGQETQYF. Written as DNA, the CDR3 is TGTGCCAGCAGCTTCCCCAGAACCCCCGGGACTAGCGGGAGAAGGGGCCAAGAGACCCAGTACTTC. The V gene is TRBV7-8, the J gene TRBJ2-5, with 14 bases aligning to TRBD2. The CDR3 runs to 22 residues. V shed 3 bases and J 1 base; nucleotides not matched to a gene: 19. Germline assignment: CDR1 SGHVS and CDR2 FQNEAQ.

This clonotype occurred a few times. V and J are TRBV7-9 and TRBJ2-1; the D is unclear. Per germline, CDR1 SEHNR and CDR2 FQNEAQ (reference sequence). The V gene lost 2 bases and the J gene lost 1 base, with 6 bases spanning the gap. The CDR3 contains 14 residues. CDR3: CASSLQLSYNEQFF. The CDR3 nucleotides are TGTGCCAGCAGCTTACAACTATCCTACAATGAGCAGTTCTTC.

The V and J genes are TRBV10-3 and TRBJ2-7, with 10 bases lining up with TRBD2. Germline CDR1 reads ENHRY; CDR2 reads SYGVKD. The length of the CDR3 is 13 residues. The junction had 1 base not matched to a gene; V was cut back by 3 bases and J by 5 bases. The CDR3 here is CAISELAGNEQYF. The CDR3 region has the DNA TGTGCCATCAGTGAACTAGCGGGAAACGAGCAGTACTTC.

The rearrangement uses TRBV6-5 and TRBJ1-5; TRBD1 might be the D (6 bases). The germline V and J ends were trimmed by 5 bases and 0 bases, with 17 bases remaining between them. The CDR3 has 17 residues. Germline values: CDR1 MNHEY, CDR2 SVGAGI. The CDR3 protein is CASSTRGGTNSNQPQHF. The CDR3 coding sequence is TGTGCCAGCAGTACCAGGGGCGGGACGAATAGCAATCAGCCCCAGCATTTT.

The table lists this clonotype with many counts. This chain uses TRBV11-2 with TRBJ1-1; D ambiguous. The V gene lost 2 bases and the J gene lost 0 bases, with 7 bases spanning the gap. This CDR3 is 14 amino acids long. The germline V gene has CDR1 SGHAT and CDR2 FQNNGV. The CDR3 DNA reads as TGTGCCAGCAGCTTAAAGGGAATGAACACTGAAGCTTTCTTT. It specifies CASSLKGMNTEAFF.